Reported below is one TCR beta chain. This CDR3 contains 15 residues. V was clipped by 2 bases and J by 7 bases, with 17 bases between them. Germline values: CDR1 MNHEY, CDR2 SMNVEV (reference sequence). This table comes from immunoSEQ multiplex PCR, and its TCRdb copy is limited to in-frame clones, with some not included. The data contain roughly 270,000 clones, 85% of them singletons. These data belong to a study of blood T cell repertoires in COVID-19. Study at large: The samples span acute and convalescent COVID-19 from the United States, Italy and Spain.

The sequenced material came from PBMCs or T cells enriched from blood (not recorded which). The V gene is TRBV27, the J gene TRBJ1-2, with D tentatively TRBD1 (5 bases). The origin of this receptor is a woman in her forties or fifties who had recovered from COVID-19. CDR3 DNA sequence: TGTGCCAGCAGTTTAACAGGTTCCTCATTTCCTGGCTACACCTTC. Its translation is CASSLTGSSFPGYTF.